These 10 T cell receptor beta chains share one sample of origin, sequenced in a study of T cell responses to AZD1222 COVID-19 vaccine (dated by TCRdb to 2020 to 2023). Library preparation used the immunoSEQ multiplex PCR assay. TCRdb retrieved this table from immuneACCESS and kept in-frame rearrangements only. Not all clones are present; in checked studies, unresolved V genes account for under half, and no reason is known for the remainder. The sample table lists over 120,000 clones, about nine tenths of them with a count of one. The ten largest account for 5% of the sample. The label giving this sample's time point can be read as: baseline before first vaccination. This specimen was peripheral blood, taken on day 0 of AZD1222 vaccination. The receptors here all came from an adult in good health.

This chain uses TRBV28 with TRBJ1-2; no firm D call. The germline gives CDR1 MDHEN, CDR2 SYDVKM. The CDR3 length is 14 residues. V lost 1 base and J 1 base, leaving 7 bases between the germline ends. The DNA of the CDR3 is TGTGCCAGCAGTTTATACGGGGTTAACTATGGCTACACCTTC. This encodes CASSLYGVNYGYTF.

V gene TRBV27 combines with J gene TRBJ1-6; D is unresolved. CDR1 and CDR2 (germline): MNHEY, SMNVEV (reference sequence). The ends were cut back, 3 bases at V and 10 bases at J, with 13 bases in the middle. The length of the CDR3 is 14 residues. The DNA for the CDR3 is TGTGCCAGCAGTTTTATCCCTTTAGGGTCACCCCTCCACTTT. Amino acids: CASSFIPLGSPLHF.

This rearrangement joins TRBV4-2 to TRBJ1-6; possible D gene TRBD1, 6 bases. The CDR3 spans 17 residues. Trimming shortened V by 0 bases and J by 4 bases, and 13 bases separated the two germline ends. Germline lookup yields CDR1 LGHNA and CDR2 YNFKEQ. The DNA for the CDR3 is TGTGCCAGCAGCCAAGACCCCGGGGGCTTATATAATTCACCCCTCCACTTT. This sequence encodes CASSQDPGGLYNSPLHF.

J is TRBJ2-5 and V is TRBV3-1 (or the pseudogene TRBV3-2), with unresolved D. V was trimmed by 0 bases and J by 2 bases, leaving 7 bases between them. This CDR3 region has 14 residues. Germline CDR1 is LGHDT and CDR2 is YNNKEL (reference sequence). CDR3 DNA sequence: TGTGCCAGCAGCCAAGATTTCGGGCAAGAGACCCAGTACTTC. Its translation is CASSQDFGQETQYF.

The V gene is TRBV13, the J gene TRBJ2-1; 12 nucleotides align to TRBD2. The V gene end was trimmed by 5 bases and the J gene end by 8 bases; junction bases not matched to a gene: 13. CDR1 and CDR2 from the germline V gene are PRHDT and FYEKMQ (reference sequence). This CDR3 has 17 residues. The CDR3 DNA reads TGTGCCAGCAGCCTACCCCCCCTAGCGGGGGGGCCGGATGAGCAGTTCTTC. As protein: CASSLPPLAGGPDEQFF.

V gene TRBV10-1 combines with J gene TRBJ2-1, with a possible D match to TRBD2 (5 bases). This CDR3 has 15 residues. Between the trimmed V and J ends, which lost 2 bases and 0 bases, there was a span of 8 bases. Germline assignment: CDR1 WNHNN and CDR2 SYGVQD (reference sequence). CDR3 in amino acids: CASSEGRGSYNEQFF. The CDR3 DNA sequence: TGCGCCAGCAGTGAGGGACGGGGCTCCTACAATGAGCAGTTCTTC.

J is TRBJ2-3 and V is TRBV25-1, with a possible D match to TRBD2 (6 bases). Trimming removed 8 bases from V and 0 bases from J, with 15 bases in between. There are 15 residues in the CDR3. Germline lookup yields CDR1 MGHDK and CDR2 SYGVNS. The CDR3 region is CASGGGTVSTDTQYF. As DNA, the CDR3 is TGTGCCAGCGGTGGGGGGACGGTTAGCACAGATACGCAGTATTTT.

This sequence joins TRBV5-4 and TRBJ1-2; maybe TRBD1 (5 bases). CDR1 is SGHNT and CDR2 is YYREEE in the germline V gene (reference sequence). The ends were cut back, 2 bases at V and 7 bases at J, with 21 bases in the middle. The length of the CDR3 is 16 residues. In nucleotides, the CDR3 is TGTGCCAGCAGCTTCGCCCGGGACCCTAACCAGGGTGGCTACACCTTC. Protein: CASSFARDPNQGGYTF.

The chain is built from TRBV2 and TRBJ1-2, with D tentatively TRBD1 (6 bases). The CDR3 totals 11 residues. The germline V gene encodes CDR1 SNHLY and CDR2 FYNNEI. As DNA, the CDR3 is TGTGTCAGACAGGATAACTATGGCTACACCTTC. It specifies CVRQDNYGYTF.

The chain uses TRBV5-4 and TRBJ1-1; D unclear. This CDR3 has 14 residues. V lost 5 bases to trimming and J lost 0 bases, with 11 bases between them. CDR1 is SGHNT, CDR2 YYREEE, per germline (reference sequence). CDR3 in amino acids: CASSPPGVNTEAFF. DNA of the CDR3: TGTGCCAGCAGTCCCCCCGGAGTGAACACTGAAGCTTTCTTT.